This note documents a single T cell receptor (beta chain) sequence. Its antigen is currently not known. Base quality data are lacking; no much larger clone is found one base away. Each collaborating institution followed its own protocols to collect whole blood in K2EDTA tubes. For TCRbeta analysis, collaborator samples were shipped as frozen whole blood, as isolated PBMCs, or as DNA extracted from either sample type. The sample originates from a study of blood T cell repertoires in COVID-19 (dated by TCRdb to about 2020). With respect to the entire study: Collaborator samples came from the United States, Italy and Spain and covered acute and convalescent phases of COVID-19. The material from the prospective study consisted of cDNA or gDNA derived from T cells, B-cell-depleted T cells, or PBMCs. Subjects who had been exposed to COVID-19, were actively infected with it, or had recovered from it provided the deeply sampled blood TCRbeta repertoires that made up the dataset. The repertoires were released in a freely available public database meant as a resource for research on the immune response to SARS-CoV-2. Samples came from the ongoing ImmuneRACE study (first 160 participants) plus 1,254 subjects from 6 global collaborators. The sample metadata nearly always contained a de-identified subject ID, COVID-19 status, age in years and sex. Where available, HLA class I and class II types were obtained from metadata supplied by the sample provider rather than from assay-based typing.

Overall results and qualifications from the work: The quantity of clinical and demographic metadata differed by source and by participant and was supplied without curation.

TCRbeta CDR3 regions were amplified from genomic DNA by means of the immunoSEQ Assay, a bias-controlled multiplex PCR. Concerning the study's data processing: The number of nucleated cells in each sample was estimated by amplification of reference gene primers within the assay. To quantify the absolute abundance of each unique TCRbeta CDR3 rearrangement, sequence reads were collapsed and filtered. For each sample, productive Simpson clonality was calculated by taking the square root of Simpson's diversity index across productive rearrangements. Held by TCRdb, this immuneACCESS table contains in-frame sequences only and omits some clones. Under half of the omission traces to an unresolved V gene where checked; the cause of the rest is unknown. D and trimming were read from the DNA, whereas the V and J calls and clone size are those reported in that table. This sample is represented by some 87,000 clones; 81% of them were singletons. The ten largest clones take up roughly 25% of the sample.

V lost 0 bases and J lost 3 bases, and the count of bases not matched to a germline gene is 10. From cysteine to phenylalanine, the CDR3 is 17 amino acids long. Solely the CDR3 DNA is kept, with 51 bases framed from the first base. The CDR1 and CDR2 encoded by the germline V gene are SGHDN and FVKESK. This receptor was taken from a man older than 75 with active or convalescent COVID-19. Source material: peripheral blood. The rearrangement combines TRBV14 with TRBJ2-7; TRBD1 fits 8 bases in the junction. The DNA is TGTGCCAGCAGCCAAGATTGGGGGGACAGGCTATTCTACGAGCAGTACTTC. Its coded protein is CASSQDWGDRLFYEQYF.